The clone carrying this TCR beta chain was seen only a few times. Its target is not known. The data belong to a study of PD-1 blockade in classical Hodgkin lymphoma. Repertoires were generated with immunoSEQ multiplex PCR, while TCRdb's copy carries only in-frame clones and drops some. This table holds tens of thousands of clones, roughly 89% found once. Study conclusions and caveats: As was reported, newly diagnosed patients showed lower baseline TCR diversity than healthy donors did. The study found complete responders had baseline diversity similar to newly diagnosed patients. Some patients began nivolumab under 1 year after ASCT. These patients were excluded from later analyses.

After autologous stem cell transplantation all patients relapsed, and prior brentuximab vedotin exposure differed between cohorts. Patients showed best responses of complete response, partial response or progressive disease. The receptor was derived from a human donor with classical Hodgkin lymphoma. This specimen consisted of peripheral blood mononuclear cells (PBMCs), obtained at baseline.

CDR3: CASSWAGGRNGYTF. CDR3 DNA: TGTGCCAGCAGCTGGGCGGGGGGGCGGAATGGCTACACCTTC. The V call is TRBV28, the J call TRBJ1-2; D possibly corresponds to TRBD1 (6 bases). The germline V gene encodes CDR1 MDHEN and CDR2 SYDVKM. The V end was cut by 6 bases, the J end by 6 bases, with 17 bases between. The CDR3 runs 14 residues.